A single sample gave rise to the 25 T cell receptor beta chains below, sequenced in a study of shared clonotypes between healthy human individuals. The method was immunoSEQ multiplex PCR; TCRdb's version includes in-frame clones alone and lacks a portion of them. The sample yields some 2.1 million clones, over 85% seen once. It was CD45RO-negative cells, positively selected for CCR7, that made up naive CD8 cells, with terminally differentiated effector memory CD45RA+ cells excluded. Sequenced input: naive CD8+ T cells from PBMCs. Source of these receptors: a man between 18 and 35 years old in good health. Some clones in this sample may be carry-over from other donors' samples.

The V call is TRBV2, the J call TRBJ1-2; 8 nucleotides agree with TRBD1. With 6 bases clipped from V and 6 bases from J, the junction kept 0 bases outside the gene matches. Per germline, CDR1 SNHLY and CDR2 FYNNEI. CDR3 length: 11 residues. The CDR3, as DNA: TGTGCCAGCAGACAGGGGGATGGCTACACCTTC. It specifies CASRQGDGYTF. Together with reference TRBV2 and TRBJ1-2, the CDR3 gives the full variable domain: EPEVTQTPSHQVTQMGQEVILRCVPISNHLYFYWYRQILGQKVEFLVSFYNNEISEKSEIFDDQFSVERPDGSNFTLKIRSTKLEDSAMYFCASRQGDGYTFGSGTRLTVV.

The chain combines TRBV13 with TRBJ2-2; D may be TRBD1 or TRBD2 (6 bases each). The CDR3 is made up of 14 amino acids. V lost 0 bases and J lost 6, with 8 bases in between. Germline loops: CDR1 PRHDT, CDR2 FYEKMQ (reference sequence). The CDR3 DNA reads TGTGCCAGCAGCTTAGGAAGGGGGGCCGGGGAGCTGTTTTTT. As protein: CASSLGRGAGELFF. Complete variable domain (other parts from reference TRBV13 and TRBJ2-2): AAGVIQSPRHLIKEKRETATLKCYPIPRHDTVYWYQQGPGQDPQFLISFYEKMQSDKGSIPDRFSAQQFSDYHSELNMSSLELGDSALYFCASSLGRGAGELFFGEGSRLTVL.

The chain carries TRBV27 and TRBJ1-1; tentative D call: TRBD1 (6 bases). Germline V gene lookup returns CDR1 MNHEY and CDR2 SMNVEV (reference sequence). CDR3 length: 14 amino acids. V was shortened by 2 bases and J by 4 bases, with 11 bases between the two germline ends. The CDR3 reads CASSLVRGGTEAFF. For the CDR3, the DNA is TGTGCCAGCAGTTTAGTTAGGGGGGGCACTGAAGCTTTCTTT.

Comments on this clone: Different DNA sequences within this sample yield the same CDR3. The chain links TRBV6-5 to TRBJ1-1; unclear D gene. This CDR3 comprises 14 residues. CDR1 and CDR2 from the germline V gene are MNHEY and SVGAGI. V lost 2 bases and J 5 bases, leaving 12 bases between the germline ends. CDR3 in DNA: TGTGCCAGCAGTTACCTGGAGGGTCGAACTGAAGCTTTCTTT. This sequence encodes CASSYLEGRTEAFF.

In the case of this clone: The sample carries other DNA sequences with the same CDR3. The V gene is TRBV7-2, the J gene TRBJ2-3; D is unclear. Trimming took off 1 base at V and 0 bases at J, with 8 bases between the two ends. The CDR3 is 15 amino acids. Per the germline V gene, CDR1 is SGHTA and CDR2 is FQGNSA. The CDR3 region is CASSLVAASTDTQYF. The CDR3 nucleotides read TGTGCCAGCAGCTTAGTGGCAGCTAGCACAGATACGCAGTATTTT.

The chain recombines TRBV4-3 with TRBJ2-7; no reliable D call. V dropped 0 bases and J dropped 0 bases, with 9 bases sitting between them. CDR1 is LGHNA, CDR2 YSLEER, per germline. The CDR3 contains 15 residues. This CDR3 is CASSQEIVSSYEQYF. The DNA of the CDR3 is TGCGCCAGCAGCCAAGAGATAGTGAGCTCCTACGAGCAGTACTTC.

This chain uses TRBV6-1 with TRBJ2-5; D is undetermined. Between the trimmed V and J ends, which lost 5 bases and 5 bases, there was a span of 18 bases. CDR1 and CDR2 from the germline V gene are MNHNS and SASEGT. This CDR3 region has 15 residues. The CDR3 here is CASSLIGPIWETQYF. The CDR3 DNA reads as TGTGCCAGCAGTTTGATAGGTCCTATTTGGGAGACCCAGTACTTC.

The chain links TRBV6-4 to TRBJ1-2, with D uncertain. Germline loops: CDR1 MRHNA, CDR2 SNTAGT. V was clipped by 0 bases and J by 6 bases, with 5 bases between them. The CDR3 covers 12 residues. The DNA for the CDR3 is TGTGCCAGCAGTGACTCGGGAAATGGCTACACCTTC. Amino acids: CASSDSGNGYTF.

The chain uses TRBV7-9 and TRBJ2-2; 9 positions agree with TRBD1. Germline V CDR1 and CDR2: SEHNR, FQNEAQ (reference sequence). This CDR3 spans 17 amino acids. Trimming removed 5 bases from V and 5 bases from J; junction bases left unmatched: 12. CDR3 in amino acids: CASSPSVGTGLTGELFF. The CDR3 coding sequence is TGTGCCAGCAGCCCTAGCGTGGGGACAGGGCTAACCGGGGAGCTGTTTTTT. Drawing the rest from reference TRBV7-9 and TRBJ2-2, the complete variable domain is DTGVSQNPRHKITKRGQNVTFRCDPISEHNRLYWYRQTLGQGPEFLTYFQNEAQLEKSRLLSDRFSAERPKGSFSTLEIQRTEQGDSAMYLCASSPSVGTGLTGELFFGEGSRLTVL.

The count of this clone is one. The chain uses TRBV4-1 and TRBJ2-7, with D perhaps matching TRBD2 (6 bases). The V gene's germline CDR1 is MGHRA and CDR2 YSYEKL. The CDR3 extends over 15 amino acids. Trimming removed 2 bases from V and 2 bases from J, with 13 bases in between. The CDR3 DNA reads TGCGCCAGCAGCCAATGGGCCCGGGAGACCTACGAGCAGTACTTC. Protein: CASSQWARETYEQYF.

V and J are TRBV29-1 and TRBJ2-1; 7 bases are shared with TRBD1. The CDR3 totals 15 residues. Germline V CDR1 and CDR2: SQVTM, ANQGSEA. Trimming at V came to 4 bases and at J to 0 bases, leaving 6 bases not matched to a gene. Written as DNA, the CDR3 is TGCAGCGTTGGAGGGGGCCAGAGCTCCTACAATGAGCAGTTCTTC. It translates to CSVGGGQSSYNEQFF.

The chain is built from TRBV14 and TRBJ2-7, with 10 bases lining up with TRBD2. Germline values: CDR1 SGHDN, CDR2 FVKESK. This CDR3 spans 16 amino acids. V trimming: 1 base; J trimming: 3 bases; junction bases outside the gene matches: 6. The CDR3 loop is CASSQAERGGLYEQYF. CDR3 bases: TGTGCCAGCAGCCAAGCGGAGCGGGGGGGACTCTACGAGCAGTACTTC.

CDR3 in DNA: TGTGCCAGCAGTTTAAGAGCCCCTAACTATGGCTACACCTTC. Its translation is CASSLRAPNYGYTF. The rearrangement joins TRBV27 to TRBJ1-2, with unresolved D. Trimming removed 2 bases at V and 0 bases at J, with 7 bases between. The CDR3 sequence is 14 residues long. Per germline, CDR1 MNHEY and CDR2 SMNVEV (reference sequence).

This clone was seen only once. The chain employs TRBV23-1 and TRBJ1-5; the match to TRBD1 covers 7 bases. TRBV23-1 is an ORF for which the function is uncertain. After removal of 7 bases from V and 1 base from J, the junction contained 10 bases not matched to a gene. This CDR3 is built from 16 residues. This chain's CDR3 is CASTSLRDRSNQPQHF. The CDR3 DNA is TGCGCCAGCACTTCCCTCCGGGACAGAAGCAATCAGCCCCAGCATTTT.

This clone occurred once. The rearrangement uses TRBV7-2 and TRBJ2-7; D is possibly TRBD2 (5 bases). V was trimmed by 3 bases and J by 7 bases, leaving 16 bases between them. The CDR3 spans 14 residues. Germline V lookup: CDR1 SGHTA, CDR2 FQGNSA. CDR3 region: CASSFLLGSGEQYF. CDR3 nucleotides: TGTGCCAGCAGCTTTCTTTTAGGATCGGGGGAGCAGTACTTC. Based on the CDR3 plus reference TRBV7-2 and TRBJ2-7, the full variable domain is GAGVSQSPSNKVTEKGKDVELRCDPISGHTALYWYRQSLGQGLEFLIYFQGNSAPDKSGLPSDRFSAERTGGSVSTLTIQRTQQEDSAVYLCASSFLLGSGEQYFGPGTRLTVT.

The rearrangement links TRBV7-8 to TRBJ1-1, with no clear D. Germline CDR1 reads SGHVS; CDR2 reads FQNEAQ. The germline V and J ends were trimmed by 3 bases and 7 bases, with 9 bases remaining between them. The CDR3 loop spans 12 amino acids. Here the CDR3 DNA reads TGTGCCAGCAGCTTCGCGGACGATGAAGCTTTCTTT. As protein: CASSFADDEAFF.

The V call is TRBV6-5, the J call TRBJ2-1, with 9 bases that match TRBD2. J lost 10 bases, V lost 4 bases, and 5 bases had no gene match. Germline loops: CDR1 MNHEY, CDR2 SVGAGI. The length of the CDR3 is 13 residues. CDR3 in amino acids: CASSWGLAVEQFF. CDR3 sequence (DNA): TGTGCCAGCAGTTGGGGACTAGCTGTCGAGCAGTTCTTC.

Only one count was recorded for this clone. The rearrangement joins TRBV7-2 to TRBJ1-2; a possible D gene is TRBD1 (6 bases). V was clipped by 6 bases and J by 1 base, with 12 bases between them. Germline CDR1 SGHTA, CDR2 FQGNSA. The CDR3 contains 14 residues. The CDR3 sequence is CASSLRGGNYGYTF. The DNA of the CDR3 is TGTGCCAGCAGTCTAAGGGGGGGTAACTATGGCTACACCTTC. The complete variable domain, with remaining parts taken from reference TRBV7-2 and TRBJ1-2, reads GAGVSQSPSNKVTEKGKDVELRCDPISGHTALYWYRQSLGQGLEFLIYFQGNSAPDKSGLPSDRFSAERTGGSVSTLTIQRTQQEDSAVYLCASSLRGGNYGYTFGSGTRLTVV.

This chain connects TRBV15 to TRBJ2-5; 11 bases fit TRBD2. With V trimmed by 0 bases and J by 4 bases, 7 bases remained unmatched. Per the germline V gene, CDR1 is LNHNV and CDR2 is YYDKDF (reference sequence). The CDR3 has 17 amino acids. CDR3 in amino acids: CATSRDGVAGGAETQYF. CDR3 nucleotide sequence: TGTGCCACCAGCAGAGATGGAGTAGCGGGAGGGGCAGAGACCCAGTACTTC.

This chain's CDR3 is CASSFVDTSSYNSPLHF. CDR3 in DNA: TGTGCCAGCAGTTTTGTTGACACGAGCTCCTATAATTCACCCCTCCACTTT. The chain combines TRBV28 with TRBJ1-6; D unresolved. V shed 3 bases and J shed 0 bases, with 12 bases lying between them. Germline V gives CDR1 MDHEN, CDR2 SYDVKM. The CDR3 has 17 residues.

The chain joins TRBV2 to TRBJ1-4; TRBD1 matches at 9 bases. V lost 6 bases to trimming and J lost 6 bases; unmatched junction nucleotides: 5. From germline, CDR1 is SNHLY and CDR2 FYNNEI. The CDR3 extends over 14 amino acids. CDR3 sequence: CASRAGQGDEKLFF. CDR3 DNA: TGTGCCAGCAGGGCGGGACAGGGCGATGAAAAACTGTTTTTT.

The chain couples TRBV5-1 to TRBJ2-7; D is possibly TRBD1 (6 bases). The CDR3 covers 13 residues. Trimming took 5 bases from V and 2 from J, leaving 11 bases between them. Per the germline V gene, CDR1 is SGHRS and CDR2 is YFSETQ. CDR3 loop: CASRAGETYEQYF. DNA of the CDR3: TGCGCCAGCAGAGCAGGGGAAACCTACGAGCAGTACTTC.

V and J are TRBV29-1 and TRBJ2-1, with D perhaps TRBD1 or TRBD2 (5 bases each). This CDR3 spans 12 amino acids. Germline loops: CDR1 SQVTM, CDR2 ANQGSEA. V lost 0 bases and J lost 15, with 15 bases in between. The CDR3 nucleotides are TGCAGCGTTGAAGAGGGGGAGCCCCACACGTTCTTC. Its translation is CSVEEGEPHTFF.

V and J are TRBV30 and TRBJ2-1; D possibly corresponds to TRBD1 (5 bases). The ends were cut back, 3 bases at V and 5 bases at J, with 29 bases in the middle. The CDR3 totals 19 residues. CDR1 GTSNPN and CDR2 SVGIG come from the germline V gene (reference sequence). CDR3 residues: CAWSRSPSRNHWTNNEQFF. CDR3 bases: TGTGCCTGGAGCCGATCCCCCTCTAGGAACCACTGGACAAACAATGAGCAGTTCTTC.

The CDR3 DNA reads TGTGCCATCAGTGAGACGTCGGGACTAGCGGGAGGCATGAACACCGGGGAGCTGTTTTTT. Translation gives CAISETSGLAGGMNTGELFF. The rearrangement links TRBV10-3 to TRBJ2-2; 15 positions match TRBD2. V shed 2 bases, J shed 1 base, and the junction held 8 bases outside the gene matches. Germline V gene sequence: CDR1 ENHRY, CDR2 SYGVKD. The CDR3 sequence is 20 residues long.